The sequence of this TCR beta chain was determined in a study of cytomegalovirus exposure and HLA in healthy donors. Germline V CDR1 and CDR2: MNHEY, SVGAGI. V gave up 5 bases and J gave up 2 bases; unmatched junction bases: 1. This CDR3 spans 14 amino acids. Use of 60 Vbeta and 13 Jbeta primers characterized the PCR. This table comes from immunoSEQ multiplex PCR, and its TCRdb copy is limited to in-frame clones, with some not included. This sample contains 50,000 to 70,000 clones. The study, taken as a whole, reports: Most observed TCR sequences were rare, whereas some public TCRs were detected in many donors. The CMV antigen specificity of three CMV-associated chains was confirmed through in vitro analysis. One variant, a missense change in DCLRE1C, was linked in a later analysis to TCR beta V- and J-gene trimming.

About this clone itself: Its target is not known.

Donors were ostensibly healthy at sampling, although undocumented immune exposures were probable. The sample consisted of PBMCs. The chain couples TRBV6-5 to TRBJ1-5; TRBD1 matches 9 bases. The receptor's source is a man aged 45-65 years in good health and CMV-seropositive. The CDR3 bases are TGTGCCAGCAGTCGGACAGGGGGCAATCAGCCCCAGCATTTT. It is translated as CASSRTGGNQPQHF.